The T cell receptor beta chain under discussion was sequenced for a study of shared clonotypes between healthy human individuals. The repertoire was sequenced with immunoSEQ multiplex PCR; TCRdb's copy has only in-frame clones and lacks some. The data contain around 1.1 million clones, roughly 77% of them seen just once; the ten biggest clones take up more than 0.85%. With 4 bases removed from V and 5 bases from J, the gap between germline ends came to 9 bases. Germline V gene sequence: CDR1 ENHRY, CDR2 SYGVKD. The CDR3 runs to 13 residues. This receptor was identified in a young man in good health. Some clones in this sample may be carry-over from other donors' samples. Source material: memory CD4+ T cells from PBMCs. Stated subset: CD45RA-negative fraction. The chain has TRBV10-3 and TRBJ1-5; D may be TRBD1 (6 bases). CDR3 sequence reads: CAISAAGDQPQHF. The CDR3 nucleotides read TGTGCCATCAGTGCCGCAGGGGATCAGCCCCAGCATTTT.